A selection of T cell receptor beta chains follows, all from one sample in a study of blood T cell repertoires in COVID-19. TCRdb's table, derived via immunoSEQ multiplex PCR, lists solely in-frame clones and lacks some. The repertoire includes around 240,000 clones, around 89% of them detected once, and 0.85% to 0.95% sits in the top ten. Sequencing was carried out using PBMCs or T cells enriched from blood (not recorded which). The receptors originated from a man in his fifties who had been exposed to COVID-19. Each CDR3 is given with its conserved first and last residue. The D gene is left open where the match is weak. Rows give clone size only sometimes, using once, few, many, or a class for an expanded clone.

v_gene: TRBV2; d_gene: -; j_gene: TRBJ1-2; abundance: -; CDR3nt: TGTGCCAGCAGTCTTCTCTATGGCTACACCTTC; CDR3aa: CASSLLYGYTF
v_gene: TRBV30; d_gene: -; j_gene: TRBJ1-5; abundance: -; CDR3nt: TGTGCCTGGAGTCGGGGTGGGCCCCAGCATTTT; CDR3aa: CAWSRGGPQHF
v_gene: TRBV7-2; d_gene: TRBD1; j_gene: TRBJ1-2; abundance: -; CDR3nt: TGTGCCAGCAGCTTGGGACAGGGGAACTATGGCTACACCTTC; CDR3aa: CASSLGQGNYGYTF
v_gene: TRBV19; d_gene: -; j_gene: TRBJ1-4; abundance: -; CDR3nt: TGTGCCAGTAATGACGGAGCAACTAATGAAAAACTGTTTTTT; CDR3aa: CASNDGATNEKLFF
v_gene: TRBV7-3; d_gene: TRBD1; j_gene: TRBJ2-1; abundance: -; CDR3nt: TGTGCCAGCAGCCTACTGGGGACAGGGAGGTACAATGAGCAGTTCTTC; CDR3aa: CASSLLGTGRYNEQFF
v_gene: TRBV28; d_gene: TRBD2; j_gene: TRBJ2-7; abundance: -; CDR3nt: TGTGCCAGCAGTTTATCGGGTGCGGGGGGATTCCACGAGCAGTACTTC; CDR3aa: CASSLSGAGGFHEQYF
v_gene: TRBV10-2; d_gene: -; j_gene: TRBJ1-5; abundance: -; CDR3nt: TGCGCCAGCGGAAGAGGAGGGGTTGGTAATCAGCCCCAGCATTTT; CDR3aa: CASGRGGVGNQPQHF
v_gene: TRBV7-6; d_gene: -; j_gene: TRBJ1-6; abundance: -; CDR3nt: TGTGCCAGCAGCAGTGCGGGCAGTTATAATTCACCCCTCCACTTT; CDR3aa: CASSSAGSYNSPLHF
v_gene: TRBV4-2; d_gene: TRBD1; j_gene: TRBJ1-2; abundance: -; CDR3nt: TGTGCCAGCAGCCAAGATGTAGCCGGGACAGGAGGCTACACCTTC; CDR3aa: CASSQDVAGTGGYTF
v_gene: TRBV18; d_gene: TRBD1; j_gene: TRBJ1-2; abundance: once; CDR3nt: TGTGCCAGCTCACCAACGGGACAGGCTAACTATGGCTACACCTTC; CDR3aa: CASSPTGQANYGYTF
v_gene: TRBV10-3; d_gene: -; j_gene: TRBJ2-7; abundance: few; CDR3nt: TGTGCCATTGGAGGGGATTCCTACGAGCAGTACTTC; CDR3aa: CAIGGDSYEQYF
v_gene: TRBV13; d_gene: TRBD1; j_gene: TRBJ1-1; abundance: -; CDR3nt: TGTGCCAGCAGCTTCGACAGGGGTGAAGCTTTCTTT; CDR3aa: CASSFDRGEAFF
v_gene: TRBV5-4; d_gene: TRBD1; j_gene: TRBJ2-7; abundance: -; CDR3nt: TGTGCCAGCAGCCTTCCGGGACAGGACTACGAGCAGTACTTC; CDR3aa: CASSLPGQDYEQYF
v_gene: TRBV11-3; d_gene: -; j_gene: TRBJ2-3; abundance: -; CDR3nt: TGTGCCAGCAGCTTAGGCTTACATGCGGTGGCAGATACGCAGTATTTT; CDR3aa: CASSLGLHAVADTQYF
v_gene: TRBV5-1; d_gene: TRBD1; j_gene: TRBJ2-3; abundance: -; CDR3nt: TGCGCCAGCAGCTTGGGGACAGGGCTCATTAGCACAGATACGCAGTATTTT; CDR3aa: CASSLGTGLISTDTQYF
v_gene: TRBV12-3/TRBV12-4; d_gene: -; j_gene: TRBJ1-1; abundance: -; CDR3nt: TGTGCCAGCACCCGCACGTCGGGCACTGAAGCTTTCTTT; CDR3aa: CASTRTSGTEAFF
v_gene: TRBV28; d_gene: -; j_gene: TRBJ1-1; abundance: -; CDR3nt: TGTGCCAGCACCCCTTTGGGCAGTATGAACACTGAAGCTTTCTTT; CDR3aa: CASTPLGSMNTEAFF
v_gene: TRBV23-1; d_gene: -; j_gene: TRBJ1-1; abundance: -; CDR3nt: TGCGCCAGCAGTCCTCGCTCCTACGGGTTGAACACTGAAGCTTTCTTT; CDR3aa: CASSPRSYGLNTEAFF
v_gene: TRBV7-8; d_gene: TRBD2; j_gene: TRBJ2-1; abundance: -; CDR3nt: TGTGCCAGCAGCTCCGGACTAGCGCCGGAGAATGAGCAGTTCTTC; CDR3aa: CASSSGLAPENEQFF
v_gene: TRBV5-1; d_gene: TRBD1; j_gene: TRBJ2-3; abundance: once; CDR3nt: TGCGCCAGCAGCCTGGCGACAGGGCACACAGATACGCAGTATTTT; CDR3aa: CASSLATGHTDTQYF
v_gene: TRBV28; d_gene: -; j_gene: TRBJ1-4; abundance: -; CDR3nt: TGTGCCAGCAGTTCTGGACAGAGAATCTGGGTACTGTTTTTT; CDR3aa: CASSSGQRIWVLFF
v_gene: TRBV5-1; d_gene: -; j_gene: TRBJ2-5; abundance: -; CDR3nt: TGCGCCAGCAGATCCGACAGTCTGGAAGAGACCCAGTACTTC; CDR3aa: CASRSDSLEETQYF
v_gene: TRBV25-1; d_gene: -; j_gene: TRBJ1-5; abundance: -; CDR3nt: TGTGCCAGCAGTGGGACAGTCAATCAGCCCCAGCATTTT; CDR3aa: CASSGTVNQPQHF
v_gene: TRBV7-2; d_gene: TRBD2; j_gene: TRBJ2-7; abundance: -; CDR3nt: TGTGCCAGCAGCTCCCAAGCGGGGGACGAGCAGTACTTC; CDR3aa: CASSSQAGDEQYF
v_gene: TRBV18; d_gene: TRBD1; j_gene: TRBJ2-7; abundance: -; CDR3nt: TGTGCCAGCTCACCAACCCGGGACAGCGCCTACGAGCAGTACTTC; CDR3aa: CASSPTRDSAYEQYF
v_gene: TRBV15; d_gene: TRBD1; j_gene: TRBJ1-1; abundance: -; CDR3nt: TGTGCCACCAGGGACAGGGTGAACACTGAAGCTTTCTTT; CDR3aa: CATRDRVNTEAFF
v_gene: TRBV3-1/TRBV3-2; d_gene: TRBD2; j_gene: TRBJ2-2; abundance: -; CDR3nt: TGTGCCAGCAGCCAACGGGAGGGGATACCCGGGGAGCTGTTTTTT; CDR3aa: CASSQREGIPGELFF
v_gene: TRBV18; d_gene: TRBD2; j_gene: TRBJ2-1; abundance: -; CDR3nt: TGTGCCAGCTCACCACAGGGACTAGCGGGAGATGAGCAGTTCTTC; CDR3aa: CASSPQGLAGDEQFF
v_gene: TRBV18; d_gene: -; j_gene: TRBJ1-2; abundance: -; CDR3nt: TGTGCCAGCTCACCACGGATTCAGGGCCACCGTAACTATGGCTACACCTTC; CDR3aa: CASSPRIQGHRNYGYTF
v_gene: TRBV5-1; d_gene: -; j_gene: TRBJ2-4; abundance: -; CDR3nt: TGCGCCAGCAGCTTGAGCGAGGGAAATGGTCAAAACATTCAGTACTTC; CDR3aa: CASSLSEGNGQNIQYF
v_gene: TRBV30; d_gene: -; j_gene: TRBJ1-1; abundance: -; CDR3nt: TGTGCCGGGAAGCCGCGTCCCCAGAGGACTGAAGCTTTCTTT; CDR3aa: CAGKPRPQRTEAFF
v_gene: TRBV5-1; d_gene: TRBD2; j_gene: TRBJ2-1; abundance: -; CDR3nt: TGCGCCAGCAGCTTGGTAATAGCGGGGGGGTCGAATGAGCAGTTCTTC; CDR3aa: CASSLVIAGGSNEQFF
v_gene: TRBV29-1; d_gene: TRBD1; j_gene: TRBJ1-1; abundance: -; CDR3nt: TGCAGCGCCAAATACCCGACAGGGGTGCGCACTGAAGCTTTCTTT; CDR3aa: CSAKYPTGVRTEAFF
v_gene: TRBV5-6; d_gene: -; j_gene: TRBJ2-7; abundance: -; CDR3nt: TGTGCCAGCAGCTCCCAGGGGCTCCGGCCCTACGAGCAGTACTTC; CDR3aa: CASSSQGLRPYEQYF
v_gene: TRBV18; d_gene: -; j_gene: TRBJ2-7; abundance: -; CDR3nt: TGTGCCAGCTCACCGGGACTCACCTACGAGCAGTACTTC; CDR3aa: CASSPGLTYEQYF
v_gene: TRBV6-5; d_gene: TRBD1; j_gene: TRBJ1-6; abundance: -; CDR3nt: TGTGCCAGCAATATCAGGGGGTACGATTCACCCCTCCACTTT; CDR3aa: CASNIRGYDSPLHF
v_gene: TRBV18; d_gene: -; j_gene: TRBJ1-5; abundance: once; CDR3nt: TGTGCCAGCTCACCCCAGCCCGGGGGGCAAAGCAATCAGCCCCAGCATTTT; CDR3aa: CASSPQPGGQSNQPQHF
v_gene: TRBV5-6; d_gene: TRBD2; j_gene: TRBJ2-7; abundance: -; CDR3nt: TGTGCCAGCAGCTTGGGCAGCGGGGGACGTGAGCAGTACTTC; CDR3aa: CASSLGSGGREQYF
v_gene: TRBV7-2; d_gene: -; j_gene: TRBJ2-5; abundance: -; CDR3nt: TGTGCCAGCAGCTCCCAAACAGGGCCCCAAGAGACCCAGTACTTC; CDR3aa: CASSSQTGPQETQYF
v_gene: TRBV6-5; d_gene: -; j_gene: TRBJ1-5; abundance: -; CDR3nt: TGTGCCAGCGACCTCGGACAGTGGGGGCAGCCCCAGCATTTT; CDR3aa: CASDLGQWGQPQHF
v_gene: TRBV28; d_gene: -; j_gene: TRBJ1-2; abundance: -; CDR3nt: TGTGCCAGCAGTCTCAGGGAATATGGCTACACCTTC; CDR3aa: CASSLREYGYTF
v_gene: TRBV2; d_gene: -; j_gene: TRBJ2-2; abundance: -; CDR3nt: TGTGCCAGCAGTGTTGGAGGGAGAGGAACCGGGGAGCTGTTTTTT; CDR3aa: CASSVGGRGTGELFF
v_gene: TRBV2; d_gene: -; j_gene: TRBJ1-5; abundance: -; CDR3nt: TGTGCCAGCACCACGGGGAATAGCAATCAGCCCCAGCATTTT; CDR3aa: CASTTGNSNQPQHF
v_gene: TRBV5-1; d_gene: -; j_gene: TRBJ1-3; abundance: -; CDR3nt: TGCGCCAGCAGCGTGGACAACTCTGGAAACACCATATATTTT; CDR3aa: CASSVDNSGNTIYF
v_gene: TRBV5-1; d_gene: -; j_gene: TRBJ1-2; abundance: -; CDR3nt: TGCGCCAGCAGCTCCCAACAGGGCCGGGCTGGCTACACCTTC; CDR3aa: CASSSQQGRAGYTF
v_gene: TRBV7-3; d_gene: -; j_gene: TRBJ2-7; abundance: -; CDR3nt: TGTGCCAGCAGCCAGGGCGGCAGCCCTCGACACGAGCAGTACTTC; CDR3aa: CASSQGGSPRHEQYF
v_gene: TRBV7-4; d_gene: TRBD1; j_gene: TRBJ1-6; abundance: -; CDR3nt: TGTGCCAGCAGCTTACAAGAGCCGGACAGGGTAAGATCACCCCTCCACTTT; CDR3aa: CASSLQEPDRVRSPLHF
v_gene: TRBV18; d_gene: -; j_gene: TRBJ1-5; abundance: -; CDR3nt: TGTGCCAGCTCACCACGTCCCCCCGCGGGCAATCAGCCCCAGCATTTT; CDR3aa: CASSPRPPAGNQPQHF
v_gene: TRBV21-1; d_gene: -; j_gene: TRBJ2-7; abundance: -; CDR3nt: TGTGCCAGCAGCAAAGGAATCCCGGGATTAGTACCCTACGAGCAGTACTTC; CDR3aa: CASSKGIPGLVPYEQYF
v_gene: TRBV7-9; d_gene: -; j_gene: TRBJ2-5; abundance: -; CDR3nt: TGTGCCACCCACCTTGGGACGGGGGAAGAGACCCAGTACTTC; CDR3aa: CATHLGTGEETQYF
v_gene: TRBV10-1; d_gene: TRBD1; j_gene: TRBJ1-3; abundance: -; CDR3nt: TGCGCCAGCAGTTCGTGGACAGGGGGGAGAAATACCATATATTTT; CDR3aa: CASSSWTGGRNTIYF
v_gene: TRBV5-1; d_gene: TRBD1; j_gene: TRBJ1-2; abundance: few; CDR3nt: TGCGCCAGCAGCCTTCTAAACCCAGGGGGCAATGGCTACACCTTC; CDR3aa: CASSLLNPGGNGYTF
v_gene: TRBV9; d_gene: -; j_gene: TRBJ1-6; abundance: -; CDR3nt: TGTGCCAGCAGCGTTTCCGGGGGTTCACCCCTCCACTTT; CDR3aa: CASSVSGGSPLHF